A single sample is the source of the 2 T cell receptor beta chains below, sequenced in a study of tumor-infiltrating lymphocytes in primary liver carcinoma. The template, 500 ng total RNA, yielded TCR beta cDNA made with a constant-region primer. Three nested multiplex PCR rounds, a slightly modified ARM-PCR, produced the libraries for TCR beta. The first two PCR rounds, around 11 cycles each, used TRBV1-TRBV30 forward primers and a C-beta reverse primer. TCRdb reanalysed the multiplex PCR reads using MiXCR and keeps one entry per CDR3 protein. The table has tens of thousands of distinct CDR3 sequences, about 70% seen once; the top ten hold about a quarter. Co-extracted RNA and DNA came from 20-30 mg of unsorted bulk tissue. The sample comprised liver tumor tissue from sampling region 4. The subset denotes: tumor region T4, right-lateral pole. These receptors originate from a man between 35 and 55 years old with primary liver carcinoma and hepatitis B virus infection.

In the case of this clonotype: Possible read error: a much larger clone is one base away. This chain connects TRBV28 to TRBJ1-2; 10 bases match TRBD1. Trimming took 4 bases from V and 4 from J; bases not matched to a gene: 9. The CDR3 consists of 16 residues. From germline, CDR1 is MDHEN and CDR2 SYDVKM. CDR3 coding DNA: TGTGCCAGCAGTTACGGGACAGGGGATAAGGGCTATGGCTACACCTTC. This translates into CASSYGTGDKGYGYTF.

By share, this clonotype counts as medium-sized (0.01 to 0.1%). The gene calls are TRBV29-1 and TRBJ2-6, with 7 bases matching TRBD1. Germline V lookup: CDR1 SQVTM, CDR2 ANQGSEA. V lost 6 bases and J lost 5; bases outside the gene matches: 4. This CDR3 is built from 13 residues. For the CDR3, the DNA is TGCAGCGTGATGACAGGGAGGGCCAACGTCCTGACTTTC. As protein: CSVMTGRANVLTF.